This entry describes one T cell receptor beta chain. This sample was included in a study of blood T cell repertoires in COVID-19. Study-level background: Samples taken during acute and convalescent COVID-19 were collected in the United States, Italy and Spain. Nucleic acid was either cDNA or gDNA, and it came from T cells, B-cell-depleted T cells, or PBMCs.

The germline V gene has CDR1 SGHDT and CDR2 YYEEEE. The CDR3 is made up of 13 amino acids. Trimming took 6 bases from V and 5 from J; bases not matched to a gene: 5. Original methodology: Reference gene primer amplification in the assay estimated nucleated cell counts. Generated by immunoSEQ multiplex PCR, the TCRdb table keeps only in-frame clones and is missing some. V and J calls and clone size come straight from that table; D and trimming were deduced from the DNA. This sample has approximately 280,000 clones, with 75% to 90% found just once. This TCR derives from a man in his forties or fifties with acute or convalescent COVID-19. The rearrangement joins TRBV5-6 to TRBJ2-7, with TRBD1 identical over 10 bases. Material for sequencing was peripheral blood. The CDR3 DNA sequence: TGTGCCAGCACCAGGACAGGGGGGAACGAGCAGTACTTC. Its translation: CASTRTGGNEQYF.